The 22 T cell receptor beta chains listed next were all sequenced from one sample in a study of control samples from healthy donors and cancer patients. Assay used: immunoSEQ multiplex PCR; TCRdb lists only in-frame clones, some missing. The data contain 75,000 to 95,000 clones, 85% to 95% of them singletons. What was sequenced was blood. These receptors were obtained from a woman aged 30 to 39 in good health.

The chain is built from TRBV24-1 and TRBJ1-2; D uncertain. The V gene's germline CDR1 is KGHDR and CDR2 SFDVKD. The CDR3 covers 14 residues. V was shortened by 4 bases and J by 3 bases, with 11 bases between the two germline ends. CDR3 sequence (DNA): TGTGCCACCAGTGACCCAGTCTTGGACTATGGCTACACCTTC. It is translated as CATSDPVLDYGYTF.

This rearrangement joins TRBV13 to TRBJ2-7; 7 positions agree with TRBD1. Looked up from germline, CDR1 is PRHDT and CDR2 is FYEKMQ (reference sequence). V trimming: 0 bases; J trimming: 1 base; junction bases outside the gene matches: 6. This CDR3 has 16 residues. The CDR3 region is CASSLGGQVASYEQYF. DNA for the CDR3: TGTGCCAGCAGCTTAGGCGGACAGGTCGCATCCTACGAGCAGTACTTC.

The chain has TRBV30 and TRBJ1-5; D gene uncertain. The germline V and J ends were trimmed by 2 bases and 4 bases, with 12 bases remaining between them. There are 14 residues in the CDR3. CDR1 and CDR2 (germline): GTSNPN, SVGIG (reference sequence). The CDR3 nucleotides read TGTGCCTGGAGTAAATGGGGTGGGAATCAGCCCCAGCATTTT. Translating it yields CAWSKWGGNQPQHF. The variable domain in full, with the rest retrieved from reference TRBV30 and TRBJ1-5, is SQTIHQWPATLVQPVGSPLSLECTVEGTSNPNLYWYRQAAGRGLQLLFYSVGIGQISSEVPQNLSASRPQDRQFILSSKKLLLSDSGFYLCAWSKWGGNQPQHFGDGTRLSIL.

V gene TRBV19 combines with J gene TRBJ2-1, with 12 nucleotides matching TRBD2. V trimming: 6 bases; J trimming: 7 bases; junction bases outside the gene matches: 10. The germline CDR1 and CDR2 sequences are LNHDA and SQIVND (reference sequence). The CDR3 runs to 16 residues. Written as DNA, the CDR3 is TGTGCCAGTAGAAGGACTAGCGGGATAGGCCTGAATGAGCAGTTCTTC. It encodes CASRRTSGIGLNEQFF.

In DNA form, the CDR3 reads TGTGCCAGCAGATTCCGGGACAGTGGTAACTATGGCTACACCTTC. It is translated as CASRFRDSGNYGYTF. The rearrangement links TRBV27 to TRBJ1-2; 7 positions agree with TRBD1. Per the germline V gene, CDR1 is MNHEY and CDR2 is SMNVEV (reference sequence). The CDR3 has 15 residues. V was pared by 6 bases and J by 1 base, with 8 bases of the junction left unmatched.

The chain carries TRBV9 and TRBJ1-3; weak D call: TRBD1 (6 bases). The V end was cut by 4 bases, the J end by 2 bases, with 10 bases between. CDR3 length: 14 residues. From germline, CDR1 is SGDLS and CDR2 YYNGEE. Written as DNA, the CDR3 is TGTGCCAGCAGCCCCAGGGGAACTGGAAACACCATATATTTT. It codes for CASSPRGTGNTIYF.

V usage is TRBV7-9 and J usage is TRBJ1-1; D may be TRBD1 (5 bases). V was trimmed by 6 bases and J by 4 bases, leaving 15 bases between them. CDR3 length: 14 residues. Germline values: CDR1 SEHNR, CDR2 FQNEAQ (reference sequence). For the CDR3, the DNA is TGTGCCAGCAGTCCCAGGGTGGTCGCCACTGAAGCTTTCTTT. Protein sequence: CASSPRVVATEAFF. Together with reference TRBV7-9 and TRBJ1-1, the CDR3 gives the full variable domain: DTGVSQNPRHKITKRGQNVTFRCDPISEHNRLYWYRQTLGQGPEFLTYFQNEAQLEKSRLLSDRFSAERPKGSFSTLEIQRTEQGDSAMYLCASSPRVVATEAFFGQGTRLTVV.

The genes are TRBV19 and TRBJ1-1, with TRBD1 as a possible D gene (6 bases). V was trimmed by 6 bases and J by 5 bases, leaving 16 bases between them. The CDR3 loop spans 14 amino acids. Per germline, CDR1 LNHDA and CDR2 SQIVND (reference sequence). DNA of the CDR3: TGTGCCAGTAGGCAGGACAGCTCGAGGACTGAAGCTTTCTTT. It encodes CASRQDSSRTEAFF.

V gene TRBV7-9 combines with J gene TRBJ1-2, with TRBD1 identical over 7 bases. Germline values: CDR1 SEHNR, CDR2 FQNEAQ (reference sequence). With V trimmed by 5 bases and J by 7 bases, 16 bases remained unmatched. CDR3 length: 16 residues. CDR3 DNA: TGTGCCAGCAGCACAGAGGGGGCACGGTTTATTTCTGGCTACACCTTC. Translating gives CASSTEGARFISGYTF.

This clone occurred once. The genes are TRBV6-4 and TRBJ2-5; D is uncertain. The V gene's germline CDR1 is MRHNA and CDR2 SNTAGT. V dropped 2 bases and J dropped 5 bases, with 9 bases sitting between them. The CDR3 loop spans 13 amino acids. The CDR3 loop reads CASSDPSAETQYF. The CDR3 DNA follows: TGTGCCAGCAGTGACCCCAGTGCGGAGACCCAGTACTTC.

The rearrangement uses TRBV12-3 or TRBV12-4 and TRBJ1-1; D possibly corresponds to TRBD1 (6 bases). V lost 6 bases to trimming and J lost 1 base, with 9 bases between them. The CDR3 is 13 amino acids. The CDR3 here is CASSRTENTEAFF. The CDR3 DNA reads as TGTGCCAGCAGCCGGACAGAGAACACTGAAGCTTTCTTT.

J is TRBJ1-1 and V is TRBV5-1; perhaps TRBD1 as D (6 bases). Trimming left V 4 bases short and J 0 bases short, with 22 bases between. The CDR3 covers 18 residues. Germline loops: CDR1 SGHRS, CDR2 YFSETQ. The CDR3 sequence is CASSPRPGGFTMNTEAFF. CDR3 in DNA: TGCGCCAGCAGCCCCCGGCCTGGGGGCTTTACCATGAACACTGAAGCTTTCTTT.

This chain joins TRBV2 and TRBJ1-1; unclear D gene. Germline V gives CDR1 SNHLY, CDR2 FYNNEI. V was shortened by 7 bases and J by 2 bases, with 5 bases between the two germline ends. The CDR3 totals 11 residues. CDR3 bases: TGTGCCAGCAAGGGCAACACTGAAGCTTTCTTT. Protein product: CASKGNTEAFF.

V is TRBV2 and J is TRBJ1-2; the D is unclear. V was clipped by 1 base and J by 4 bases, with 7 bases between them. The germline CDR1 and CDR2 sequences are SNHLY and FYNNEI. The CDR3 is 13 amino acids. In DNA, the CDR3 is TGTGCCAGCAGTGAAGACGGATTCTATGGCTACACCTTC. Amino acids: CASSEDGFYGYTF.

The chain carries TRBV24-1 and TRBJ1-1; 8 positions agree with TRBD1. CDR1 KGHDR and CDR2 SFDVKD come from the germline V gene. The CDR3 totals 16 residues. Losses at the gene ends were 5 bases for V and 4 bases for J; bases not matched to a gene: 11. CDR3 in DNA: TGTGCCACCAGTGGTCCCCTCGGACAGGGAGGCACTGAAGCTTTCTTT. It codes for CATSGPLGQGGTEAFF.

This clone was counted once. The V and J genes are TRBV5-1 and TRBJ1-3; D gene ambiguous. The CDR3 extends over 14 amino acids. V was clipped by 2 bases and J by 1 base, with 7 bases between them. CDR1 SGHRS and CDR2 YFSETQ come from the germline V gene. As DNA, the CDR3 is TGCGCCAGCAGCTTCCTAGGATCTGGAAACACCATATATTTT. Its protein product is CASSFLGSGNTIYF.

The chain links TRBV10-3 to TRBJ1-2; no definite D call. The V and J ends lost 3 bases and 3 bases respectively, with 11 bases between them. The germline CDR1 and CDR2 sequences are ENHRY and SYGVKD. CDR3 size: 14 residues. The CDR3 coding sequence is TGTGCCATCAGTGAACGGGTGGGTGACTATGGCTACACCTTC. Protein: CAISERVGDYGYTF.

The CDR3 DNA follows: TGTGCCAGCAGCCCCCGAGGGTCTAACTATGGCTACACCTTC. This gives the protein CASSPRGSNYGYTF. The chain is built from TRBV13 and TRBJ1-2; D is undetermined. The CDR3 is 14 amino acids. Germline CDR1 reads PRHDT; CDR2 reads FYEKMQ (reference sequence). The V end was cut by 5 bases, the J end by 0 bases, with 10 bases between.

The chain joins TRBV4-2 to TRBJ2-7, with D perhaps TRBD2 (6 bases). Germline loops: CDR1 LGHNA, CDR2 YNFKEQ. V gave up 1 base and J gave up 3 bases, with 13 bases separating them. The CDR3 loop spans 15 amino acids. The CDR3: CASSQGQEGLYEQYF. In DNA, the CDR3 is TGTGCCAGCAGCCAAGGGCAGGAGGGACTCTACGAGCAGTACTTC.

CDR3 DNA sequence: TGTGCCAGCAGTTATGGCAGGGGGCGTGGGGCCAACGTCCTGACTTTC. It specifies CASSYGRGRGANVLTF. The chain combines TRBV6-2 or TRBV6-3 with TRBJ2-6; 8 bases agree with TRBD1. Per germline, CDR1 MNHEY and CDR2 SVGEGT. CDR3 length: 16 residues. After removal of 3 bases from V and 3 bases from J, the junction contained 4 bases not matched to a gene.

The gene calls are TRBV19 and TRBJ1-3; the D gene is possibly TRBD1 (5 bases). V lost 9 bases, J lost 3 bases, and 21 bases lay in between. This CDR3 has 16 residues. CDR1 is LNHDA, CDR2 SQIVND, per germline (reference sequence). CDR3 nucleotides: TGTGCCAGCCAAACGAGGGGACGGGGTGTTGGAAACACCATATATTTT. It codes for CASQTRGRGVGNTIYF.

This chain links TRBV2 with TRBJ1-2; 9 nucleotides match TRBD1. Germline values: CDR1 SNHLY, CDR2 FYNNEI. The CDR3 loop spans 14 amino acids. J was trimmed by 6 bases and V by 1 base; bases with no gene match: 3. The CDR3, as DNA: TGTGCCAGCAGTGAAGAGGGACAGGGCAATGGCTACACCTTC. Amino acid sequence: CASSEEGQGNGYTF.